A single sample gave rise to the 31 T cell receptor beta chains below, sequenced in a study of blood T cell repertoires in COVID-19. Only in-frame clones appear in the TCRdb table, and some are missing; sequencing was by immunoSEQ multiplex PCR. This sample has more than 100,000 clones, with 78% found just once. The sequencing sample was made of peripheral blood. Receptors were obtained from a man between 65 and 79 years old with acute or convalescent COVID-19.

This clone was counted a single time. This chain links TRBV5-4 with TRBJ2-3; 9 bases agree with TRBD2. There are 17 residues in the CDR3. Trimming at V came to 0 bases and at J to 5 bases, leaving 10 bases not matched to a gene. Germline CDR1 and CDR2: SGHNT and YYREEE (reference sequence). The CDR3 region has the DNA TGTGCCAGCAGCTTGGTTATCGGCGGGGGGGCTATAGATACGCAGTATTTT. Translation: CASSLVIGGGAIDTQYF.

CDR3 nucleotide sequence: TGTGCCAGCAGCGACGAAAGGGCCGGGATTACTGAAGCTTTCTTT. Protein sequence: CASSDERAGITEAFF. V is TRBV3-1 (or the pseudogene TRBV3-2) and J is TRBJ1-1; D ambiguous. CDR1 and CDR2 from the germline V gene are LGHDT and YNNKEL (reference sequence). The germline V and J ends were trimmed by 5 bases and 5 bases, with 18 bases remaining between them. The CDR3 contains 15 residues.

The rearrangement joins TRBV4-1 to TRBJ1-5; 8 nucleotides agree with TRBD1. J lost 5 bases, V lost 0 bases, and 3 bases had no gene match. The CDR3 extends over 15 amino acids. Germline V gene sequence: CDR1 MGHRA, CDR2 YSYEKL. Here the CDR3 DNA reads TGCGCCAGCAGCCAAGATCAGGGGGCGTATCAGCCCCAGCATTTT. Translating gives CASSQDQGAYQPQHF.

This chain joins TRBV15 and TRBJ2-7; D perhaps matches TRBD1 (5 bases). Germline lookup yields CDR1 LNHNV and CDR2 YYDKDF (reference sequence). CDR3 length: 14 residues. V was pared by 0 bases and J by 3 bases, with 9 bases between. DNA of the CDR3: TGTGCCACCAGCAGAGATAGACAGAACTACGAGCAGTACTTC. This sequence encodes CATSRDRQNYEQYF.

This rearrangement joins TRBV11-2 to TRBJ2-5; 12 bases match TRBD2. Germline V gene lookup returns CDR1 SGHAT and CDR2 FQNNGV. The CDR3 spans 14 residues. Trimming cost V 6 bases and J 5 bases; bases outside gene matches: 4. CDR3: CASRRLAGDETQYF. The CDR3 DNA is TGTGCCAGCAGGCGACTAGCGGGGGATGAGACCCAGTACTTC.

The chain combines TRBV12-3 or TRBV12-4 with TRBJ1-3, with D perhaps TRBD1 (5 bases). Trimming took off 6 bases at V and 13 bases at J, with 13 bases between the two ends. This CDR3 spans 11 amino acids. The CDR3 DNA follows: TGTGCCAGCAGATGGGACTCGAATATATATTTT. Translating it yields CASRWDSNIYF.

The chain recombines TRBV5-4 with TRBJ2-3; 15 bases fit TRBD2. Looked up from germline, CDR1 is SGHNT and CDR2 is YYREEE (reference sequence). The V and J ends lost 5 bases and 2 bases, in that order; junction bases with no gene match: 9. CDR3 length: 18 amino acids. The CDR3 DNA reads TGTGCCAGCAGTCTTGGAGGACTAGCGGGGGGGACCACAGATACGCAGTATTTT. Amino acid sequence: CASSLGGLAGGTTDTQYF.

The chain couples TRBV4-3 to TRBJ1-2; TRBD1 might be the D (6 bases). The CDR3 consists of 14 residues. The germline V and J ends were trimmed by 0 bases and 7 bases, with 12 bases remaining between them. The germline V gene encodes CDR1 LGHNA and CDR2 YSLEER. The CDR3 nucleotides are TGCGCCAGCAGCCAAGAGCCAGGGGTAGGTGGCTACACCTTC. Residues: CASSQEPGVGGYTF.

The chain joins TRBV5-1 to TRBJ1-2; the match to TRBD1 covers 10 bases. The CDR3 loop spans 17 amino acids. With 1 base clipped from V and 4 bases from J, the junction kept 10 bases outside the gene matches. Germline CDR1 reads SGHRS; CDR2 reads YFSETQ. CDR3 sequence reads: CASSLPTGGVRGYGYTF. CDR3 in DNA: TGCGCCAGCAGCTTGCCGACAGGGGGCGTGCGCGGCTATGGCTACACCTTC.

This CDR3 reads CASSARVQEETQYF. The CDR3 nucleotides read TGTGCCAGCAGCGCCCGTGTACAAGAAGAGACCCAGTACTTC. V usage is TRBV11-2 and J usage is TRBJ2-5; the D is unclear. The CDR3 spans 14 residues. V lost 5 bases to trimming and J lost 3 bases, with 13 bases between them. The germline V gene has CDR1 SGHAT and CDR2 FQNNGV.

This rearrangement joins TRBV12-2 to TRBJ2-3; TRBD1 is the table's D call, not checked against the DNA. TRBV12-2 is listed as a pseudogene. The CDR3 runs to 13 residues. CDR3 DNA sequence: TGTGCAAGTCGCTTAGGACCGGGACAGGGGCAGTATTTT. It encodes CASRLGPGQGQYF.

This clone was detected only a few times. V and J are TRBV9 and TRBJ2-5, with 8 bases matching TRBD2. Germline V CDR1 and CDR2: SGDLS, YYNGEE. The ends lost 1 base at V and 6 bases at J; junction bases unmatched: 8. This CDR3 contains 15 residues. CDR3 bases: TGTGCCAGCAGCGTATTGAGCGGGGGAGGGAAGACCCAGTACTTC. Protein product: CASSVLSGGGKTQYF.

This clone was recorded only once. The rearrangement joins TRBV12-3 or TRBV12-4 to TRBJ2-7; the match to TRBD2 covers 8 bases. The length of the CDR3 is 13 residues. Trimming at V came to 5 bases and at J to 5 bases, leaving 5 bases not matched to a gene. CDR3 nucleotide sequence: TGTGCCAGCAGTGGGGCGGGGGGCAACGAGCAGTACTTC. Translated, it gives CASSGAGGNEQYF.

This sequence joins TRBV6-2 or TRBV6-3 and TRBJ2-7, with unresolved D. CDR1 is MNHEY, CDR2 SVGEGT, per germline. Trimming left V 3 bases short and J 5 bases short, with 11 bases between. This CDR3 has 13 amino acids. The CDR3 DNA sequence: TGTGCCAGCAGTTATGGTGGAAGCGACGAGCAGTACTTC. Residues: CASSYGGSDEQYF.

The sample holds one count of this clone. J is TRBJ1-2 and V is TRBV5-1, with TRBD1 matching over 7 bases. Germline assignment: CDR1 SGHRS and CDR2 YFSETQ. V shed 3 bases, J shed 0 bases, and the junction held 5 bases outside the gene matches. The CDR3 loop spans 15 amino acids. Here the CDR3 reads CASSSGQSPNYGYTF. CDR3 sequence (DNA): TGCGCCAGCAGCTCGGGACAGAGCCCTAACTATGGCTACACCTTC.

CDR3: CASRLRGGQETQYF. The CDR3 bases are TGTGCCAGCAGGCTCCGGGGGGGGCAAGAGACCCAGTACTTC. The V call is TRBV7-2, the J call TRBJ2-5, with 8 bases that match TRBD2. CDR1 is SGHTA, CDR2 FQGNSA, per germline. The CDR3 covers 14 residues. V lost 6 bases and J lost 2; bases outside the gene matches: 5. The variable domain in full, completed from reference TRBV7-2 and TRBJ2-5, reads GAGVSQSPSNKVTEKGKDVELRCDPISGHTALYWYRQSLGQGLEFLIYFQGNSAPDKSGLPSDRFSAERTGGSVSTLTIQRTQQEDSAVYLCASRLRGGQETQYFGPGTRLLVL.

The rearrangement uses TRBV7-3 and TRBJ2-2, with unresolved D. Germline V gives CDR1 SGHTA, CDR2 FQGTGA. There are 12 residues in the CDR3. V shed 5 bases and J shed 3 bases, with 4 bases lying between them. The CDR3 bases are TGTGCCAGCAGCACTTACACCGGGGAGCTGTTTTTT. It specifies CASSTYTGELFF.

This sequence joins TRBV18 and TRBJ2-7, with 7 nucleotides matching TRBD1. V trimming: 2 bases; J trimming: 5 bases; junction bases outside the gene matches: 6. The CDR3 extends over 14 amino acids. Germline V CDR1 and CDR2: KGHSH, LQKENI. The CDR3 coding sequence is TGTGCCAGCTCACCATCACCAACAGGGGACGAGCAGTACTTC. Protein: CASSPSPTGDEQYF.

V is TRBV9 and J is TRBJ1-2; the match to TRBD1 covers 8 bases. CDR3 size: 15 residues. V shed 4 bases and J 2 bases; nucleotides not matched to a gene: 7. Germline V gives CDR1 SGDLS, CDR2 YYNGEE. CDR3 bases: TGTGCCAGCAGCCCAAGCGGACAGGGAAACTATGGCTACACCTTC. This sequence encodes CASSPSGQGNYGYTF.

This chain's CDR3 is CAISDPRQGGLRETQYF. CDR3 in DNA: TGTGCCATCAGTGACCCCCGACAGGGTGGTTTGCGAGAGACCCAGTACTTC. V gene TRBV10-3 combines with J gene TRBJ2-5; TRBD1 matches 7 bases. The CDR3 contains 17 residues. Losses at the gene ends were 3 bases for V and 4 bases for J; bases not matched to a gene: 14. Germline CDR1 is ENHRY and CDR2 is SYGVKD.

The chain uses TRBV5-1 and TRBJ2-3, with D maybe TRBD1 (6 bases). This CDR3 is built from 15 residues. V was cut by 1 base and J by 8 bases, with 17 bases left in between. Germline values: CDR1 SGHRS, CDR2 YFSETQ. The CDR3 coding sequence is TGCGCCAGCAGCTTGCGGGACATTAGGATGTCTACGCAGTATTTT. It encodes CASSLRDIRMSTQYF. Filled out from reference TRBV5-1 and TRBJ2-3, the complete variable domain reads KAGVTQTPRYLIKTRGQQVTLSCSPISGHRSVSWYQQTPGQGLQFLFEYFSETQRNKGNFPGRFSGRQFSNSRSEMNVSTLELGDSALYLCASSLRDIRMSTQYFGPGTRLTVL.

This sequence joins TRBV29-1 and TRBJ2-2; weak D call: TRBD1 (6 bases). Germline-derived CDR1 and CDR2 are SQVTM and ANQGSEA. V shed 4 bases and J shed 2 bases, with 8 bases lying between them. CDR3 size: 13 residues. The CDR3 region is CSVVGANTGELFF. CDR3 coding DNA: TGCAGCGTTGTGGGGGCTAACACCGGGGAGCTGTTTTTT.

The chain is built from TRBV6-5 and TRBJ1-2; 8 bases match TRBD1. Per the germline V gene, CDR1 is MNHEY and CDR2 is SVGAGI. V lost 5 bases, J lost 7 bases, and 6 bases stayed unmatched. CDR3 length: 13 residues. CDR3 region: CASSLTGGFGYTF. The DNA for the CDR3 is TGTGCCAGCAGTCTCACAGGGGGGTTTGGCTACACCTTC.

This rearrangement joins TRBV12-3 or TRBV12-4 to TRBJ2-7, with D possibly TRBD2 on 6 matching bases. The length of the CDR3 is 13 residues. The V gene lost 4 bases and the J gene lost 1 base, with 8 bases spanning the gap. This chain's CDR3 is CASSWDLSYEQYF. In nucleotides, the CDR3 is TGTGCCAGCAGTTGGGACTTATCCTACGAGCAGTACTTC.

The CDR3 sequence: CATSDRGQGGGLTDTQYF. CDR3 in DNA: TGTGCCACCAGTGACCGAGGACAGGGTGGGGGTCTCACAGATACGCAGTATTTT. The J gene is TRBJ2-3, the V gene TRBV24-1, with TRBD1 matching 8 bases. The CDR3 spans 18 residues. The germline gives CDR1 KGHDR, CDR2 SFDVKD. V lost 4 bases and J lost 2; bases outside the gene matches: 13.

CDR3 coding DNA: TGTGCTAGTGGCCTAGATGGACAGGACTTCACAGATACGCAGTATTTT. As protein: CASGLDGQDFTDTQYF. The rearrangement links TRBV12-5 to TRBJ2-3; 7 bases line up with TRBD1. Germline V gene lookup returns CDR1 LGHNT and CDR2 FRNRAP. Trimming at V came to 6 bases and at J to 2 bases, leaving 11 bases not matched to a gene. CDR3 length equals 16 residues.

This clone was seen a handful of times. The rearrangement joins TRBV9 to TRBJ1-1; 9 bases align to TRBD1. The CDR3 is 14 amino acids. Germline CDR1 SGDLS, CDR2 YYNGEE. The V gene end was trimmed by 4 bases and the J gene end by 3 bases; junction bases not matched to a gene: 4. The chain's CDR3 is CASSIWTGDTEAFF. Here the CDR3 DNA reads TGTGCCAGCAGCATCTGGACAGGGGACACTGAAGCTTTCTTT.

The J gene is TRBJ2-7, the V gene TRBV4-3; D not certain. The CDR3 covers 13 residues. V lost 1 base to trimming and J lost 2 bases, with 6 bases between them. Germline loops: CDR1 LGHNA, CDR2 YSLEER. The CDR3 region has the DNA TGCGCCAGCAGCCAAGGGTTAGCCTACGAGCAGTACTTC. Its protein product is CASSQGLAYEQYF.

Details on this clone: The junction differs from germline at one of its ends, possibly a read error. The chain links TRBV14 to TRBJ2-5, with 11 nucleotides matching TRBD2. Germline loops: CDR1 SGHDN, CDR2 FVKESK. The CDR3 spans 11 residues. CDR3 loop: CASSLTSGGNF. The CDR3 DNA is TGTGCCAGCAGCCTAACTAGCGGGGGCAACTTC.

This chain joins TRBV27 and TRBJ1-2, with D hard to call. CDR3 length equals 15 residues. Germline CDR1 reads MNHEY; CDR2 reads SMNVEV (reference sequence). The ends were cut back, 5 bases at V and 4 bases at J, with 17 bases in the middle. The CDR3 loop is CASSPHLPSGYGYTF. The DNA for the CDR3 is TGTGCCAGCAGTCCCCACCTCCCCAGCGGCTATGGCTACACCTTC.

This chain connects TRBV30 to TRBJ1-1; D gene unclear. The CDR3 runs to 13 residues. Germline V gene lookup returns CDR1 GTSNPN and CDR2 SVGIG (reference sequence). The V end lost 1 base, the J end lost 2 bases, and 8 bases lay between the germline ends. The CDR3 reads CAWSAMRNTEAFF. For the CDR3, the DNA is TGTGCCTGGAGTGCTATGAGAAACACTGAAGCTTTCTTT.